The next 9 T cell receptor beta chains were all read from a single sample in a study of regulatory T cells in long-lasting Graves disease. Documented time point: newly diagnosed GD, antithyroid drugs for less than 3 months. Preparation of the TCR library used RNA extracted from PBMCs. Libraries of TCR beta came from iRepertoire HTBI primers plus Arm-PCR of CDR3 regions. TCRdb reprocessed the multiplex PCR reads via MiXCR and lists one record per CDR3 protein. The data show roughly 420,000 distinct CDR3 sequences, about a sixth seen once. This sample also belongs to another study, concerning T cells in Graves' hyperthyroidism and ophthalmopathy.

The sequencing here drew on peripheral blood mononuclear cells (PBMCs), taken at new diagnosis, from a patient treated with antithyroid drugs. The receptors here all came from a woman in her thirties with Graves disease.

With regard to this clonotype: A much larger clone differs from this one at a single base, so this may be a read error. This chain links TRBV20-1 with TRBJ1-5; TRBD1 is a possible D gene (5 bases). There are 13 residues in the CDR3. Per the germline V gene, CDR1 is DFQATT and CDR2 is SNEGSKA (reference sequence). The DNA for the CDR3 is TGCAGTGCTAGCCCAGTGGGGCGAGGGCCCCGGCATTTT. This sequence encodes CSASPVGRGPRHF.

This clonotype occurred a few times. The CDR3: CASSPPGTVGGNEQFF. As DNA, the CDR3 is TGTGCCAGCAGCCCACCCGGGACCGTAGGAGGGAATGAGCAGTTCTTC. J is TRBJ2-1 and V is TRBV5-4; tentatively, D is TRBD2 (6 bases). The CDR3 is made up of 16 amino acids. CDR1 is SGHNT and CDR2 is YYREEE in the germline V gene (reference sequence). V lost 4 bases and J lost 7, with 21 bases in between. Full variable domain (rest looked up from reference TRBV5-4 and TRBJ2-1): ETGVTQSPTHLIKTRGQQVTLRCSSQSGHNTVSWYQQALGQGPQFIFQYYREEENGRGNFPPRFSGLQFPNYSSELNVNALELDDSALYLCASSPPGTVGGNEQFFGPGTRLTVL.

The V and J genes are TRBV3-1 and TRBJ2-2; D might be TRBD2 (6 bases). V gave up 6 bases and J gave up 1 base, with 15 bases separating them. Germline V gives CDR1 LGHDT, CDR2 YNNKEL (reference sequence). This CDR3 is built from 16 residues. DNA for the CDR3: TGTGCCAGCAGGCCCTTAGCGGAGAAGAACACCGGGGAGCTGTTTTTT. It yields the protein CASRPLAEKNTGELFF.

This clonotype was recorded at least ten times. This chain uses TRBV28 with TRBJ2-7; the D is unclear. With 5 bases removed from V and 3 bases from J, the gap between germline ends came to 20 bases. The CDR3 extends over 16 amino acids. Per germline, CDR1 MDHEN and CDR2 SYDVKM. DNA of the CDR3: TGTGCCAGCAGTAGTATCTTCGGTGGCCCAGACTACGAGCAGTACTTC. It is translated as CASSSIFGGPDYEQYF.

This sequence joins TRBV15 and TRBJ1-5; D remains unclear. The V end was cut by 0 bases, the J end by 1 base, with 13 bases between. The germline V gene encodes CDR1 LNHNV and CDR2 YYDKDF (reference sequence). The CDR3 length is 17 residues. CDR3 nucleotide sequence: TGTGCCACCAGCAGAGATCCAGCAGAAGGGAGCAATCAGCCCCAGCATTTT. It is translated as CATSRDPAEGSNQPQHF.

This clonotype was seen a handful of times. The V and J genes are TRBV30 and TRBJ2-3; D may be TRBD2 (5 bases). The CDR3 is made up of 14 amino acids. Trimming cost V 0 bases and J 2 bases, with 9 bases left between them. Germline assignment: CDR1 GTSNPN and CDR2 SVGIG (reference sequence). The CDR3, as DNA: TGTGCCTGGAGTGTAAATCGGGACACAGATACGCAGTATTTT. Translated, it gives CAWSVNRDTDTQYF.

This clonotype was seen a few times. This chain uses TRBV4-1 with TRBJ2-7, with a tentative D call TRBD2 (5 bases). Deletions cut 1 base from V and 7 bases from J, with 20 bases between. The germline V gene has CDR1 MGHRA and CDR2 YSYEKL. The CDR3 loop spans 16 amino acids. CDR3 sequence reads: CASSQGPMGLGGEQYF. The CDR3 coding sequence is TGCGCCAGCAGCCAAGGGCCCATGGGCCTTGGCGGGGAGCAGTACTTC.

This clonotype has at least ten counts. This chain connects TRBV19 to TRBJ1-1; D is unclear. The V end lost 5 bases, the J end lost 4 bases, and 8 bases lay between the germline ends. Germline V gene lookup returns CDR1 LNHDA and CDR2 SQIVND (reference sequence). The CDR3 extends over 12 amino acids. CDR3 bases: TGTGCCAGTAGTTGGGCCGGCACTGAAGCTTTCTTT. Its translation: CASSWAGTEAFF. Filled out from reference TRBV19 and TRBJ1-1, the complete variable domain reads DGGITQSPKYLFRKEGQNVTLSCEQNLNHDAMYWYRQDPGQGLRLIYYSQIVNDFQKGDIAEGYSVSREKKESFPLTVTSAQKNPTAFYLCASSWAGTEAFFGQGTRLTVV.

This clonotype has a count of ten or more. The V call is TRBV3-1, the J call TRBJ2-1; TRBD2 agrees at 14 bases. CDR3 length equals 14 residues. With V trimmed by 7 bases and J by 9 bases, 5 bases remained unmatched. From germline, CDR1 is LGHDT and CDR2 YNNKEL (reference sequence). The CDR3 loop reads CASTGLAGGSEQFF. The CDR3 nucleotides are TGTGCCAGCACCGGACTAGCGGGAGGCAGTGAGCAGTTCTTC.